These 14 T cell receptor beta chains were sequenced from one sample in a study of blood T cells in healthy people across ages. Alongside a J-beta primer mix, a sample-barcoded 5' primer served in a second PCR lasting about 6 to 11 cycles. Each CDR3 protein is one row after TCRdb ran MiXCR on the 5' RACE reads. Among fewer than 2,000,000 distinct CDR3 sequences listed, about 35% were seen once. Material for sequencing was blood. Source of these receptors: a woman younger than 45 in good health.

This clonotype has just a few counts. The rearrangement joins TRBV20-1 to TRBJ2-7, with unresolved D. The germline CDR1 and CDR2 sequences are DFQATT and SNEGSKA (reference sequence). The CDR3 totals 13 residues. CDR3 sequence (DNA): TGCAGCGCAGCCCGACCAAGTTTGGGCGAGCAGTACTTC. The encoded protein is CSAARPSLGEQYF.

This chain uses TRBV2 with TRBJ1-6; D is unresolved. This CDR3 has 14 residues. The V and J ends lost 7 bases and 4 bases respectively, with 11 bases between them. The germline gives CDR1 SNHLY, CDR2 FYNNEI. CDR3 DNA: TGTGCCAGCAAAGGGCAGTCATATAATTCACCCCTCCACTTT. The encoded protein is CASKGQSYNSPLHF. The complete variable domain, with remaining parts taken from reference TRBV2 and TRBJ1-6, reads EPEVTQTPSHQVTQMGQEVILRCVPISNHLYFYWYRQILGQKVEFLVSFYNNEISEKSEIFDDQFSVERPDGSNFTLKIRSTKLEDSAMYFCASKGQSYNSPLHFGNGTRLTVT.

This chain joins TRBV20-1 and TRBJ2-3, with D tentatively TRBD2 (6 bases). CDR1 and CDR2 (germline): DFQATT, SNEGSKA (reference sequence). Trimming removed 0 bases from V and 2 bases from J, with 12 bases in between. The CDR3 consists of 15 residues. As DNA, the CDR3 is TGCAGTGCTAGAGATCTGGGAGGTACCACAGATACGCAGTATTTT. Encoded protein: CSARDLGGTTDTQYF.

This rearrangement joins TRBV29-1 to TRBJ1-2; D might be TRBD1 (5 bases). There are 15 residues in the CDR3. The V and J ends lost 1 base and 2 bases respectively, with 14 bases between them. Germline V lookup: CDR1 SQVTM, CDR2 ANQGSEA. The CDR3 nucleotides are TGCAGCGTTGAAGGGAGGCAGGGTGGGAACTATGGCTACACCTTC. It translates to CSVEGRQGGNYGYTF.

This sequence joins TRBV2 and TRBJ2-7, with unresolved D. The CDR3 totals 14 residues. Trimming pared 2 bases from V and 3 bases from J, leaving 11 bases between. CDR1 and CDR2 from the germline V gene are SNHLY and FYNNEI. The CDR3 is CASSEIGIRYEQYF. CDR3 nucleotide sequence: TGTGCCAGCAGTGAAATAGGGATTCGCTACGAGCAGTACTTC.

CDR3 nucleotide sequence: TGCGCCAGCAGCCTCGCGGTTGCGCGAGATGAAAAACTGTTTTTT. This sequence encodes CASSLAVARDEKLFF. The rearrangement uses TRBV4-1 and TRBJ1-4; D is uncertain. The CDR3 has 15 amino acids. The germline V and J ends were trimmed by 4 bases and 6 bases, with 15 bases remaining between them. Looked up from germline, CDR1 is MGHRA and CDR2 is YSYEKL.

The chain carries TRBV28 and TRBJ1-2; D gene unclear. Germline V gene data show CDR1 as MDHEN and CDR2 as SYDVKM. The CDR3 extends over 13 amino acids. V lost 4 bases to trimming and J lost 4 bases, with 10 bases between them. Here the CDR3 reads CASSSDMFYGYTF. CDR3 sequence (DNA): TGTGCCAGCAGTTCCGACATGTTCTATGGCTACACCTTC.

In this sample, this clonotype turned up many times. The DNA of the CDR3 is TGTGCCAGCGGGAGACAGGGGGGATACGAGCAGTACTTC. Translated, it gives CASGRQGGYEQYF. The chain is built from TRBV28 and TRBJ2-7; TRBD1 agrees at 9 bases. V was pared by 8 bases and J by 4 bases, with 6 bases of the junction left unmatched. Germline lookup yields CDR1 MDHEN and CDR2 SYDVKM. The CDR3 runs 13 residues.

This chain uses TRBV6-6 with TRBJ2-3; TRBD1 agrees at 9 bases. V was clipped by 6 bases and J by 4 bases; unmatched bases: 5. Germline V CDR1 and CDR2: MNHNY, SVGAGI (reference sequence). The CDR3 contains 14 residues. The chain's CDR3 is CASSTQGASDTQYF. Here the CDR3 DNA reads TGTGCCAGCAGCACACAGGGGGCCTCAGATACGCAGTATTTT.

In this sample, this clonotype turned up a few times. The chain employs TRBV6-2 or TRBV6-3 and TRBJ2-1, with 9 bases that match TRBD1. Germline V gene lookup returns CDR1 MNHEY and CDR2 SVGEGT. With V trimmed by 6 bases and J by 6 bases, 9 bases remained unmatched. The CDR3 covers 15 residues. As DNA, the CDR3 is TGTGCCAGCAGCGTCGGGACAGGGAGCTTCAATGAGCAGTTCTTC. Translation gives CASSVGTGSFNEQFF.

This clonotype has more than one count but fewer than ten. The rearrangement uses TRBV20-1 and TRBJ2-1, with TRBD2 matching over 9 bases. J lost 3 bases, V lost 5 bases, and 5 bases had no gene match. This CDR3 region has 14 residues. Germline lookup yields CDR1 DFQATT and CDR2 SNEGSKA (reference sequence). For the CDR3, the DNA is TGCAGTGCTTTAGGACTAGCGAGCTACAATGAGCAGTTCTTC. Translating gives CSALGLASYNEQFF.

There are a few counts of this clonotype. V usage is TRBV4-1 and J usage is TRBJ2-7; 7 nucleotides align to TRBD1. CDR3 length: 14 amino acids. J lost 6 bases, V lost 5 bases, and 10 bases had no gene match. The germline V gene encodes CDR1 MGHRA and CDR2 YSYEKL. The CDR3 nucleotides are TGCGCCAGCAGCATACGACAGGGTGGTTTCGAGCAGTACTTC. This sequence encodes CASSIRQGGFEQYF.

A single count supports this clonotype. V usage is TRBV6-5 and J usage is TRBJ2-5, with D perhaps matching TRBD1 or TRBD2 (5 bases each). The J call may be wrong; the DNA end is better matched by TRBJ2-7. The length of the CDR3 is 15 residues. Looked up from germline, CDR1 is MNHEY and CDR2 is SVGAGI. CDR3 in amino acids: CASRRGSKGPNEQYF. In nucleotides, the CDR3 is TGTGCCAGCAGAAGGGGAAGTAAGGGACCGAACGAGCAGTACTTC.

This chain uses TRBV15 with TRBJ2-1; no reliable D call. Germline CDR1 LNHNV, CDR2 YYDKDF (reference sequence). V was trimmed by 5 bases and J by 7 bases, leaving 15 bases between them. This CDR3 comprises 14 residues. CDR3 amino acids: CATSPPGGWNEQFF. In nucleotides, the CDR3 is TGTGCCACCAGCCCCCCTGGTGGGTGGAATGAGCAGTTCTTC.